This is a list of T cell receptor beta chains from one sample in a study of cytomegalovirus exposure and HLA in healthy donors. Produced via immunoSEQ multiplex PCR; TCRdb's table is partial and in-frame only. The sample includes 150,000 to 200,000 clones, around 68% seen only once; the top ten take about 2.9%. The sample comprised PBMCs. Receptors originate from a woman in her forties in good health and CMV-seropositive. Each CDR3 is given with its conserved first and last residue. The D gene is left open where the match is weak. Where a row states a size, it is once, few, many or the class of an expanded clone; other rows omit it.

v_gene: TRBV2
j_gene: TRBJ2-5
abundance: .
d_gene: TRBD2
CDR3nt: TGTGCCAGCAGTGAAGGACTAGCGGGGGGTCAAGAGACCCAGTACTTC
CDR3aa: CASSEGLAGGQETQYF

v_gene: TRBV18
j_gene: TRBJ2-2
abundance: few
d_gene: .
CDR3nt: TGTGCCAGCTCACCCTCTTTACGGGACATAAACACCGGGGAGCTGTTTTTT
CDR3aa: CASSPSLRDINTGELFF

v_gene: TRBV7-2
j_gene: TRBJ1-3
abundance: .
d_gene: .
CDR3nt: TGTGCCAGCAGCTTAGTCCGGGGGGCCGGATCTGGAAACACCATATATTTT
CDR3aa: CASSLVRGAGSGNTIYF

v_gene: TRBV28
j_gene: TRBJ2-7
abundance: .
d_gene: .
CDR3nt: TGTGCCAGCAGTTCGGGACAAGACTACGAGCAGTACTTC
CDR3aa: CASSSGQDYEQYF

v_gene: TRBV10-3
j_gene: TRBJ2-7
abundance: .
d_gene: .
CDR3nt: TGTGCCGTGTCCCGAACAGGCTCCTACGAGCAGTACTTC
CDR3aa: CAVSRTGSYEQYF

v_gene: TRBV28
j_gene: TRBJ1-1
abundance: .
d_gene: .
CDR3nt: TGTGCCAGCAGACTGGAGGGATTGAACACTGAAGCTTTCTTT
CDR3aa: CASRLEGLNTEAFF

v_gene: TRBV13
j_gene: TRBJ2-1
abundance: once
d_gene: .
CDR3nt: TGTGCCAGCAGCTTAGGCCGAGGGTTCAATGAGCAGTTCTTC
CDR3aa: CASSLGRGFNEQFF

v_gene: TRBV18
j_gene: TRBJ2-2
abundance: .
d_gene: .
CDR3nt: TGTGCCAGCTCACCAACGTTGGGGAGCACCGGGGAGCTGTTTTTT
CDR3aa: CASSPTLGSTGELFF

v_gene: TRBV28
j_gene: TRBJ2-1
abundance: once
d_gene: TRBD1
CDR3nt: TGTGCCAGCAGTTCCCCGGGACAGGGGAACAATGAGCAGTTCTTC
CDR3aa: CASSSPGQGNNEQFF

v_gene: TRBV5-4
j_gene: TRBJ2-3
abundance: .
d_gene: .
CDR3nt: TGTGCCAGCAGCTTAGGACAGAGAAGAGTCACAGATACGCAGTATTTT
CDR3aa: CASSLGQRRVTDTQYF

v_gene: TRBV5-6
j_gene: TRBJ1-6
abundance: .
d_gene: TRBD1
CDR3nt: TGTGCCAGCAGCTTCGGGACAGCAAATAATTCACCCCTCCACTTT
CDR3aa: CASSFGTANNSPLHF

v_gene: TRBV13
j_gene: TRBJ1-3
abundance: .
d_gene: TRBD1
CDR3nt: TGTGCCAGCAGCTTAGGGACAGGGGGCCCCTCTGGAAACACCATATATTTT
CDR3aa: CASSLGTGGPSGNTIYF

v_gene: TRBV2
j_gene: TRBJ2-5
abundance: few
d_gene: TRBD2
CDR3nt: TGTGCCAGCAGTGGGCTAGCGGGGGTCGAGACCCAGTACTTC
CDR3aa: CASSGLAGVETQYF

v_gene: TRBV7-7
j_gene: TRBJ2-3
abundance: .
d_gene: TRBD1
CDR3nt: TGTGCTAGCAGCTCGGGGACAGGAGGCACAGATACGCAGTATTTT
CDR3aa: CASSSGTGGTDTQYF

v_gene: TRBV7-3
j_gene: TRBJ2-6
abundance: .
d_gene: .
CDR3nt: TGTGCCAGCAGCTTAAACACCGCTGGGGCCAACGTCCTGACTTTC
CDR3aa: CASSLNTAGANVLTF

v_gene: TRBV2
j_gene: TRBJ1-1
abundance: .
d_gene: .
CDR3nt: TGTGCCAGCGGGCAAGTTCGTTCGAACACTGAAGCTTTCTTT
CDR3aa: CASGQVRSNTEAFF

v_gene: TRBV4-1
j_gene: TRBJ2-7
abundance: few
d_gene: .
CDR3nt: TGCGCCAGCAGCCAAGTGGCAGGAACCTACGAGCAGTACTTC
CDR3aa: CASSQVAGTYEQYF

v_gene: TRBV6-6
j_gene: TRBJ1-1
abundance: few
d_gene: .
CDR3nt: TGTGCCAGCCTACGGGGGGTAGGGACTGAAGCTTTCTTT
CDR3aa: CASLRGVGTEAFF

v_gene: TRBV27
j_gene: TRBJ2-7
abundance: .
d_gene: TRBD2
CDR3nt: TGTGCCAGCAGTTTATCGATCCCTAGCGGGGGCTACGAGCAGTACTTC
CDR3aa: CASSLSIPSGGYEQYF

v_gene: TRBV19
j_gene: TRBJ2-4
abundance: .
d_gene: .
CDR3nt: TGTGCCAGTACCGATCGGGGGAAAAACATTCAGTACTTC
CDR3aa: CASTDRGKNIQYF

v_gene: TRBV19
j_gene: TRBJ1-4
abundance: few
d_gene: .
CDR3nt: TGTGCCAGTAGTATTTCCACGGGGGGAGCTAATGAAAAACTGTTTTTT
CDR3aa: CASSISTGGANEKLFF

v_gene: TRBV13
j_gene: TRBJ1-4
abundance: .
d_gene: .
CDR3nt: TGTGCCAGCAGACCCCAGGGAGGGGGTGAAAAACTGTTTTTT
CDR3aa: CASRPQGGGEKLFF

v_gene: TRBV7-9
j_gene: TRBJ2-2
abundance: few
d_gene: TRBD2
CDR3nt: TGTTCCAGCAGCTTAATCGGTAGCGGGGCCACCGGGGAGCTGTTTTTT
CDR3aa: CSSSLIGSGATGELFF

v_gene: TRBV9
j_gene: TRBJ1-4
abundance: .
d_gene: .
CDR3nt: TGTGCCAGCAGCGTAGCGGGGGACTGGGAGGGAAAACTGTTTTTT
CDR3aa: CASSVAGDWEGKLFF

v_gene: TRBV5-6
j_gene: TRBJ1-5
abundance: .
d_gene: .
CDR3nt: TGTGCCAGCAGCTTGCGGGGGGCCTATAGCAATCAGCCCCAGCATTTT
CDR3aa: CASSLRGAYSNQPQHF

v_gene: TRBV7-9
j_gene: TRBJ1-2
abundance: once
d_gene: .
CDR3nt: TGTGCCAGCAGCTTTGCGGGGCTCACTAGCTATGGCTACACCTTC
CDR3aa: CASSFAGLTSYGYTF

v_gene: TRBV28
j_gene: TRBJ2-1
abundance: .
d_gene: TRBD2
CDR3nt: TGTGCCAGCAGTCCCCGGCTAGCGGGAGTAGGGCATGAGCAGTTCTTC
CDR3aa: CASSPRLAGVGHEQFF

v_gene: TRBV11-3
j_gene: TRBJ2-1
abundance: .
d_gene: .
CDR3nt: TGTGCCAGCAGCTTGGGACACCCTTTAAGCAATGAGCAGTTCTTC
CDR3aa: CASSLGHPLSNEQFF

v_gene: TRBV29-1
j_gene: TRBJ2-5
abundance: once
d_gene: .
CDR3nt: TGCAGCGTTGGAGGGGGAAAAGAGACCCAGTACTTC
CDR3aa: CSVGGGKETQYF

v_gene: TRBV27
j_gene: TRBJ2-1
abundance: .
d_gene: TRBD2
CDR3nt: TGTGCCAGCAGTTTAGGGACTAGCGGGGGGTACAATGAGCAGTTCTTC
CDR3aa: CASSLGTSGGYNEQFF

v_gene: TRBV9
j_gene: TRBJ1-2
abundance: once
d_gene: .
CDR3nt: TGTGCCAGCAGCCCCGGTCAAGATGGTGGCTACACCTTC
CDR3aa: CASSPGQDGGYTF

v_gene: TRBV6-1
j_gene: TRBJ2-1
abundance: few
d_gene: .
CDR3nt: TGTGCCAGCAGTGGACACACCACCTACTACAATGAGCAGTTCTTC
CDR3aa: CASSGHTTYYNEQFF